The T cell receptor (beta chain) under discussion was sequenced for a study of post-analysis software for immune sequencing data. Looking at the study overall: There were relapsing-remitting, secondary progressive and progressive-relapsing multiple sclerosis among the disease courses included. Study outcomes and limitations: Controls had lower frequencies than patients of 4 or 5 TRBV segments, which included TRBV5-6, TRBV5-1 and TRBV20-1. Patients with multiple sclerosis recorded significantly lower normalized Chao1 diversity than controls, the study found.

Prepared libraries of TCR beta cDNA carried unique molecular identifiers. TCRdb redid the calling of the PCR reads with MiXCR, one entry per CDR3 protein. The data contain 700,000 to 800,000 distinct CDR3 sequences, about 32% of them singletons. At least ten counts were recorded for this clonotype. The antigen remains undetermined. In germline, CDR1 is DFQATT, CDR2 SNEGSKA (reference sequence). The trim removed 2 bases at V and 5 bases at J, leaving 5 bases unmatched. This CDR3 contains 14 residues. Sequenced input: blood. This chain uses TRBV20-1 with TRBJ2-7; 11 bases fit TRBD1. The receptor's source is a girl between 10 and 17 years old with multiple sclerosis. CDR3 loop: CSARRGQGVDEQYF. In DNA, the CDR3 is TGCAGTGCTAGAAGGGGACAGGGGGTTGACGAGCAGTACTTC.